These T cell receptor beta chains were read from a single sample in a study of T cell repertoires in cytomegalovirus infection. TCRdb itself ran the reads through MiXCR, one entry per CDR3 protein. The sample has 200,000 to 300,000 distinct CDR3 sequences, roughly 10% seen once. Sequenced: PBMCs. The receptors derive from a human donor in good health (CMV status not recorded). Some clones in this sample may be carry-over from other donors' samples. Both conserved end residues are part of each CDR3.

v_call,j_call,cdr3_aa
TRBV7-2,TRBJ1-2,CASSPTTIQYGYTF
TRBV30,TRBJ2-1,CAWTYRGGTGNNEQFF
TRBV7-2,TRBJ2-7,CASSLGRTQQYF
TRBV7-2,TRBJ1-1,CASSLSSNTEAFF
TRBV7-9,TRBJ2-7,CASSLVGAYEQYF
TRBV12-3/TRBV12-4,TRBJ2-2,CASNPPGLAGGGAGELFF
TRBV10-3,TRBJ2-1,CAISVNNNEQFF
TRBV18,TRBJ1-1,CASSPRSLGGPMNTEAFF
TRBV24-1,TRBJ1-6,CATSEDYNSPLHF
TRBV7-9,TRBJ2-7,CASSPGTSVREQYF
TRBV7-2,TRBJ2-3,CASSLAGQGNTDTQYF
TRBV20-1,TRBJ2-1,CSAPHLAGGNEQFF